This TCR beta chain was sequenced in a study of cytomegalovirus exposure and HLA in healthy donors. Study-level findings and limits: It was reported that the classifier diagnosed cytomegalovirus status with high specificity and sensitivity in both the original and validation cohorts. Immune exposure data for these donors was limited to CMV serostatus. A later analysis found common viral pathogens apparently linked to several of the most significant clusters.

With regard to this clone: Antigen: not known.

13 Jbeta primers and 60 Vbeta primers were used for the PCR. Measured with immunoSEQ multiplex PCR; TCRdb has only the in-frame clones, and not every one. The sample table includes about 96,000 clones. Likely unrecorded immune exposures existed in these nominally healthy donors. The germline V gene has CDR1 LGHNA and CDR2 YNFKEQ. The length of the CDR3 is 18 residues. V and J are TRBV4-2 and TRBJ2-5; TRBD2 aligns across 9 bases. TRBJ2-7 matches the DNA end more closely, so the J call is doubtful. This sequence originates from a woman in her twenties or thirties in good health and CMV-seronegative. The sequenced sample was PBMCs. CDR3 region: CASSQEASGMSGTYEQYF. DNA of the CDR3: TGTGCCAGCAGCCAAGAAGCTAGCGGGATGTCGGGAACCTACGAGCAGTACTTC.